This paragraph covers one T cell receptor (beta chain) sequence. V lost 6 bases to trimming and J lost 6 bases; unmatched junction nucleotides: 6. The germline gives CDR1 LNHDA, CDR2 SQIVND (reference sequence). This CDR3 comprises 14 residues. This sample was taken from a study of blood T cell repertoires in COVID-19. The data were produced by immunoSEQ multiplex PCR, yet TCRdb's version contains in-frame clones alone and is incomplete. The sample shows more than 70,000 clones, around 88% of them seen only once. Specimen: peripheral blood. The V gene is TRBV19, the J gene TRBJ1-5; 9 bases agree with TRBD1. This clonotype was obtained from a man older than 75 with active or convalescent COVID-19. CDR3 loop: CASRETGGTQPQHF. The CDR3 DNA reads as TGTGCCAGTAGGGAGACAGGGGGAACTCAGCCCCAGCATTTT.